This T cell receptor (beta chain) was captured by sequencing in a study of cytomegalovirus exposure and HLA in healthy donors. 13 Jbeta primers and 60 Vbeta primers were used for the PCR. Some clones are missing from TCRdb's copy, which holds only in-frame ones; the method was immunoSEQ multiplex PCR. The sample has about 180,000 clones; approximately 84% are singletons. Per the germline V gene, CDR1 is SGHRS and CDR2 is YFSETQ. CDR3 length: 14 amino acids. Trimming removed 3 bases from V and 3 bases from J, with 10 bases in between. This clonotype was obtained from a girl between 10 and 17 years old in good health and CMV-seropositive. Sequenced sample: PBMCs. The chain has TRBV5-1 and TRBJ1-5, with D possibly matching TRBD1 (6 bases). This CDR3 is CASSSTGYNQPQHF. CDR3 sequence (DNA): TGCGCCAGCAGCTCGACAGGCTACAATCAGCCCCAGCATTTT.